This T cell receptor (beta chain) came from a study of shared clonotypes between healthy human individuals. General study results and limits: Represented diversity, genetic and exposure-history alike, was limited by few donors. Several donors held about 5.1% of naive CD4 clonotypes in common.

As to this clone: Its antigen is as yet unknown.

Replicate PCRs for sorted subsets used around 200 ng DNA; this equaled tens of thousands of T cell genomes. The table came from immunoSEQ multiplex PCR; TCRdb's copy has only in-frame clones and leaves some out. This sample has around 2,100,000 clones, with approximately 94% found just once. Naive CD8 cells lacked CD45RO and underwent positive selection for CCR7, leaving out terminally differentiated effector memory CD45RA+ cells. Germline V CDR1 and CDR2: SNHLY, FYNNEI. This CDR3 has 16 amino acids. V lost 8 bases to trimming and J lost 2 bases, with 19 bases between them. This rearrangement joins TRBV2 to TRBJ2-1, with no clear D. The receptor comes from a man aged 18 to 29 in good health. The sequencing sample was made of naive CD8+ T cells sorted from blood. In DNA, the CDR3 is TGTGCCAGCGGAGATATAGGAACTGCGACCTACAATGAGCAGTTCTTC. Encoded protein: CASGDIGTATYNEQFF.